This T cell receptor beta chain appears in the sequencing data of a study of blood T cell repertoires in COVID-19. The table came from immunoSEQ multiplex PCR; TCRdb's copy has only in-frame clones and leaves some out. The sample lists around 270,000 clones; 80% to 90% were seen once. This CDR3 contains 14 residues. V was cut by 1 base and J by 4 bases, with 9 bases left in between. Germline CDR1 is SGDLS and CDR2 is YYNGEE. The J gene is TRBJ2-1, the V gene TRBV9, with D maybe TRBD1 (5 bases). The receptor comes from a man aged 25 to 40 with acute or convalescent COVID-19. Input material: peripheral blood. The CDR3 spells CASSVQGRYNEQFF. CDR3 DNA: TGTGCCAGCAGCGTACAGGGCCGGTACAATGAGCAGTTCTTC. The full variable domain, with the rest looked up from reference TRBV9 and TRBJ2-1, is DSGVTQTPKHLITATGQRVTLRCSPRSGDLSVYWYQQSLDQGLQFLIQYYNGEERAKGNILERFSAQQFPDLHSELNLSSLELGDSALYFCASSVQGRYNEQFFGPGTRLTVL.